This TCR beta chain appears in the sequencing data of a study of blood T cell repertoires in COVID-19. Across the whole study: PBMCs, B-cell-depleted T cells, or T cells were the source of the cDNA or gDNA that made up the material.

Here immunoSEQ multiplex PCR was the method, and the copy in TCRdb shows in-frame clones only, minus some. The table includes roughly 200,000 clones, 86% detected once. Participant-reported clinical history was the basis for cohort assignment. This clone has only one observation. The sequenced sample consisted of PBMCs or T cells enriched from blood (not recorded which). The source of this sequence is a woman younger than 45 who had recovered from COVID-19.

CDR3 residues: CASRNQGGDNQPQHF. The DNA of the CDR3 is TGTGCCAGCAGGAACCAGGGTGGGGATAATCAGCCCCAGCATTTT. The chain links TRBV28 to TRBJ1-5, with a weak D call TRBD1 (5 bases). Germline V gives CDR1 MDHEN, CDR2 SYDVKM. CDR3 size: 15 residues. The V gene lost 6 bases and the J gene lost 4 bases, with 16 bases spanning the gap.